This T cell receptor (beta chain) was obtained from a study of CD8 T cells in Susac syndrome. Findings and limits, study-wide: An acknowledgment was made by the study that its TCR sequencing and HLA analysis involved relatively few individuals.

Worth noting for this clonotype: Its antigen is unidentified.

RNA, at roughly 0.45 to 1 ug, was reverse transcribed with random hexamers. Via MiXCR, TCRdb re-called the immunoSEQ multiplex PCR reads, giving one row per CDR3 protein. The table records some 300,000 distinct CDR3 sequences, 70% to 90% of them present only once. The sequencing sample was made of CD8+ T cells from PBMCs. This clonotype originated in a human donor with multiple sclerosis.

The CDR3 region has the DNA TGTGCCAGCAGCTTAGCAGGGGGCCGGCGGAACACTGAAGCTTTCTTT. This sequence encodes CASSLAGGRRNTEAFF. The J gene is TRBJ1-1, the V gene TRBV7-2, with 7 bases matching TRBD1. The V segment lost 0 bases and the J segment 1 base; nucleotides outside the gene matches: 5. Germline loops: CDR1 SGHTA, CDR2 FQGNSA. The CDR3 covers 16 residues.